Each of the 26 T cell receptor beta chains below was sequenced from the same sample in a study of OX40 agonist ivuxolimab in advanced cancers. The assay was immunoSEQ multiplex PCR, and TCRdb's table has in-frame clones only and misses some. This table holds more than 50,000 clones, 84% found once. Source: CD4+ or CD8+ T cells sorted from blood, taken in a trial of the OX40 agonist ivuxolimab. Source of these receptors: an adult with an advanced solid tumor such as melanoma, head and neck, liver or kidney cancer.

The chain has TRBV10-3 and TRBJ2-7; 9 bases fit TRBD1. Per germline, CDR1 ENHRY and CDR2 SYGVKD. The CDR3 has 14 residues. J gave up 5 bases and V 4 bases, and 6 bases lay outside the gene matches. The CDR3 loop reads CAISVDRGIDEQYF. In DNA form, the CDR3 reads TGTGCCATCAGTGTAGACAGGGGGATCGACGAGCAGTACTTC.

This clone was detected a few times. The rearrangement uses TRBV19 and TRBJ1-2; 12 bases agree with TRBD1. J lost 8 bases, V lost 3 bases, and 4 bases had no gene match. The CDR3 is made up of 14 amino acids. Germline-derived CDR1 and CDR2 are LNHDA and SQIVND (reference sequence). The CDR3 reads CASSIRDRGHGYTF. In DNA, the CDR3 is TGTGCCAGTAGTATTAGGGACAGGGGGCACGGCTACACCTTC. The complete variable domain, with remaining parts taken from reference TRBV19 and TRBJ1-2, reads DGGITQSPKYLFRKEGQNVTLSCEQNLNHDAMYWYRQDPGQGLRLIYYSQIVNDFQKGDIAEGYSVSREKKESFPLTVTSAQKNPTAFYLCASSIRDRGHGYTFGSGTRLTVV.

The chain is built from TRBV19 and TRBJ2-4; TRBD2 matches 8 bases. Germline V lookup: CDR1 LNHDA, CDR2 SQIVND (reference sequence). V shed 3 bases, J shed 0 bases, and the junction held 10 bases outside the gene matches. The CDR3 is made up of 18 amino acids. CDR3 sequence: CASSIRVLAGLAKNIQYF. CDR3 nucleotides: TGTGCCAGTAGTATCAGAGTCCTAGCGGGCCTAGCCAAAAACATTCAGTACTTC.

The genes are TRBV7-9 and TRBJ1-5; 11 bases fit TRBD1. This CDR3 contains 17 residues. Germline V gene lookup returns CDR1 SEHNR and CDR2 FQNEAQ (reference sequence). With 3 bases clipped from V and 6 bases from J, the junction kept 10 bases outside the gene matches. The CDR3 here is CASSLSLGQGAGQPQHF. CDR3 nucleotide sequence: TGTGCCAGCAGCTTGTCTCTAGGACAGGGGGCTGGTCAGCCCCAGCATTTT.

The V gene is TRBV6-1, the J gene TRBJ2-7, with D perhaps matching TRBD1 or TRBD2 (5 bases each). CDR1 is MNHNS and CDR2 is SASEGT in the germline V gene. Between the trimmed V and J ends, which lost 0 bases and 2 bases, there was a span of 11 bases. The CDR3 loop spans 15 amino acids. The CDR3: CASSEASGRTYEQYF. The CDR3 bases are TGTGCCAGCAGTGAAGCATCGGGGCGGACCTACGAGCAGTACTTC.

CDR3 DNA: TGTGCCACCGGGGACCCCCCGAGGAGGACTGAAGCTTTCTTT. Residues: CATGDPPRRTEAFF. The V gene is TRBV28, the J gene TRBJ1-1, with D possibly TRBD1 on 5 matching bases. Per the germline V gene, CDR1 is MDHEN and CDR2 is SYDVKM. V lost 10 bases and J lost 5, with 20 bases in between. The CDR3 spans 14 residues. The full variable domain, completed using reference TRBV28 and TRBJ1-1, is DVKVTQSSRYLVKRTGEKVFLECVQDMDHENMFWYRQDPGLGLRLIYFSYDVKMKEKGDIPEGYSVSREKKERFSLILESASTNQTSMYLCATGDPPRRTEAFFGQGTRLTVV.

The chain has TRBV15 and TRBJ1-2; no clear D gene. The V end was cut by 0 bases, the J end by 3 bases, with 8 bases between. Germline V CDR1 and CDR2: LNHNV, YYDKDF (reference sequence). The CDR3 covers 14 residues. The CDR3 region is CATSREGSHYGYTF. As DNA, the CDR3 is TGTGCCACCAGCAGAGAAGGGTCACACTATGGCTACACCTTC.

The chain couples TRBV4-3 to TRBJ2-5, with D tentatively TRBD1 (5 bases). Trimming took off 0 bases at V and 5 bases at J, with 13 bases between the two ends. Germline values: CDR1 LGHNA, CDR2 YSLEER. The CDR3 has 15 residues. The CDR3: CASSQDTARVETQYF. The CDR3 coding sequence is TGCGCCAGCAGCCAAGATACAGCCAGGGTTGAGACCCAGTACTTC.

The chain combines TRBV2 with TRBJ2-7; TRBD1 matches 8 bases. The CDR3 runs to 17 residues. CDR1 is SNHLY and CDR2 is FYNNEI in the germline V gene. After removal of 5 bases from V and 2 bases from J, the junction contained 14 bases not matched to a gene. CDR3 DNA: TGTGCCAGCAGTCTACTAGGGGCAGGGGGCTTCGCCTACGAGCAGTACTTC. Translated, it gives CASSLLGAGGFAYEQYF.

V and J are TRBV19 and TRBJ1-5; tentatively, D is TRBD1 (5 bases). CDR3 length: 17 residues. Germline loops: CDR1 LNHDA, CDR2 SQIVND (reference sequence). V was trimmed by 0 bases and J by 0 bases, leaving 12 bases between them. The CDR3 loop is CASSIDDRGISNQPQHF. DNA for the CDR3: TGTGCCAGTAGTATAGACGACAGAGGTATTAGCAATCAGCCCCAGCATTTT.

The J gene is TRBJ2-2, the V gene TRBV9; no definite D call. CDR3 size: 13 residues. With 3 bases removed from V and 8 bases from J, the gap between germline ends came to 11 bases. Germline V CDR1 and CDR2: SGDLS, YYNGEE. CDR3 nucleotide sequence: TGTGCCAGCAGCGCCCAGGTGTCGGGGGAGCTGTTTTTT. Its translation: CASSAQVSGELFF.

The rearrangement joins TRBV30 to TRBJ1-1, with TRBD1 identical over 7 bases. V shed 4 bases and J 4 bases; nucleotides not matched to a gene: 6. CDR1 is GTSNPN, CDR2 SVGIG, per germline (reference sequence). The length of the CDR3 is 13 residues. The CDR3 protein is CAWTLTGPTEAFF. The CDR3 DNA reads as TGTGCCTGGACCTTGACAGGGCCCACTGAAGCTTTCTTT.

CDR3 nucleotides: TGTGCCAGTAGTACGCGACAGGGGATGAGCAATCAGCCCCAGCATTTT. Its translation: CASSTRQGMSNQPQHF. V usage is TRBV19 and J usage is TRBJ1-5, with TRBD1 matching over 8 bases. The V and J ends lost 4 bases and 1 base, in that order; junction bases with no gene match: 6. The CDR3 covers 16 residues. Germline CDR1 LNHDA, CDR2 SQIVND (reference sequence).

The rearrangement uses TRBV6-1 and TRBJ2-7; 7 bases are a match to TRBD1. The junction had 6 bases not matched to a gene; V was cut back by 10 bases and J by 3 bases. This CDR3 is 12 amino acids long. Germline loops: CDR1 MNHNS, CDR2 SASEGT. CDR3: CATRGQLYEQYF. Here the CDR3 DNA reads TGTGCCACCAGGGGACAGCTCTACGAGCAGTACTTC.

The rearrangement links TRBV29-1 to TRBJ1-2; D might be TRBD1 (5 bases). CDR1 is SQVTM and CDR2 is ANQGSEA in the germline V gene. Trimming took off 5 bases at V and 6 bases at J, with 13 bases between the two ends. This CDR3 has 12 amino acids. CDR3 bases: TGCAGCGTTCAGCCGGGGGTGCATGGCTACACCTTC. This encodes CSVQPGVHGYTF.

This chain links TRBV27 with TRBJ2-6; possibly TRBD1 for D (6 bases). The CDR3 covers 14 residues. The V gene's germline CDR1 is MNHEY and CDR2 SMNVEV (reference sequence). Trimming pared 8 bases from V and 2 bases from J, leaving 10 bases between. DNA for the CDR3: TGTGCCAGCGCCACAGGGACTGGGGCCAACGTCCTGACTTTC. Translating gives CASATGTGANVLTF.

The V and J genes are TRBV7-9 and TRBJ2-5; 11 bases align to TRBD1. The V and J ends lost 5 bases and 0 bases, in that order; junction bases with no gene match: 8. In germline, CDR1 is SEHNR, CDR2 FQNEAQ (reference sequence). The CDR3 has 17 residues. This CDR3 reads CASSPTRDRGYQETQYF. DNA for the CDR3: TGTGCCAGCAGCCCCACGCGGGACAGGGGGTACCAAGAGACCCAGTACTTC. Using reference TRBV7-9 and TRBJ2-5 for the parts outside the CDR3, the full variable domain is DTGVSQNPRHKITKRGQNVTFRCDPISEHNRLYWYRQTLGQGPEFLTYFQNEAQLEKSRLLSDRFSAERPKGSFSTLEIQRTEQGDSAMYLCASSPTRDRGYQETQYFGPGTRLLVL.

J is TRBJ1-4 and V is TRBV11-2; possibly TRBD1 for D (5 bases). Between the trimmed V and J ends, which lost 4 bases and 4 bases, there was a span of 13 bases. The CDR3 is 15 amino acids. Germline V gene data show CDR1 as SGHAT and CDR2 as FQNNGV. DNA of the CDR3: TGTGCCAGCAGCTCCGTCCGGGACGGTAATGAAAAACTGTTTTTT. Translating gives CASSSVRDGNEKLFF.

The rearrangement joins TRBV27 to TRBJ2-1; 10 positions match TRBD2. J lost 7 bases, V lost 5 bases, and 11 bases had no gene match. The CDR3 covers 16 residues. Germline V gene sequence: CDR1 MNHEY, CDR2 SMNVEV (reference sequence). For the CDR3, the DNA is TGTGCCAGCAGTCCGAAGCGGGAGGGCCCGGTGAATGAGCAGTTCTTC. Protein sequence: CASSPKREGPVNEQFF.

The rearrangement links TRBV4-3 to TRBJ1-1; 7 bases align to TRBD1. Unmatched junction bases numbered 10, after V lost 4 bases and J lost 8 bases. The germline V gene has CDR1 LGHNA and CDR2 YSLEER. The CDR3 extends over 14 amino acids. The CDR3 here is CASSPTGAGAEAFF. DNA of the CDR3: TGCGCCAGCAGCCCCACAGGGGCAGGAGCGGAAGCTTTCTTT.

The chain has TRBV5-4 and TRBJ2-7, with D possibly matching TRBD1 (5 bases). CDR3 length: 12 amino acids. Trimming stripped 1 base from V and 4 bases from J, with 6 bases between. Germline V lookup: CDR1 SGHNT, CDR2 YYREEE (reference sequence). In nucleotides, the CDR3 is TGTGCCAGCAGCTTGACAGGATACGAGCAGTACTTC. This translates into CASSLTGYEQYF. Using reference TRBV5-4 and TRBJ2-7 for the parts outside the CDR3, the full variable domain is ETGVTQSPTHLIKTRGQQVTLRCSSQSGHNTVSWYQQALGQGPQFIFQYYREEENGRGNFPPRFSGLQFPNYSSELNVNALELDDSALYLCASSLTGYEQYFGPGTRLTVT.

There are a few counts of this clone. This chain connects TRBV4-1 to TRBJ2-1; 11 bases are shared with TRBD2. Germline V lookup: CDR1 MGHRA, CDR2 YSYEKL. V trimming: 5 bases; J trimming: 7 bases; junction bases outside the gene matches: 4. The CDR3 is made up of 14 amino acids. CDR3 sequence: CASSFSGRGNEQFF. In DNA form, the CDR3 reads TGCGCCAGCAGCTTTAGCGGGAGGGGTAATGAGCAGTTCTTC.

V usage is TRBV29-1 and J usage is TRBJ2-5, with D unclear. The CDR3 is made up of 12 amino acids. The germline gives CDR1 SQVTM, CDR2 ANQGSEA. V gave up 5 bases and J gave up 5 bases, with 12 bases separating them. CDR3 coding DNA: TGCAGCGTTTTCGACCCTGGGGAGACCCAGTACTTC. Translation: CSVFDPGETQYF.

Note on this clone: A read error may account for a junction end that differs from germline. CDR3 region: CASSKEGAADSPLHF. Written as DNA, the CDR3 is TGCGCCAGCAGCAAAGAGGGAGCCGCCGATTCACCCCTCCACTTT. The chain employs TRBV4-1 and TRBJ1-6; D ambiguous. The CDR3 spans 15 residues. Looked up from germline, CDR1 is MGHRA and CDR2 is YSYEKL.

The V gene is TRBV28, the J gene TRBJ2-2; possible D gene TRBD2, 6 bases. This CDR3 comprises 15 residues. V lost 2 bases and J lost 2, with 9 bases in between. In germline, CDR1 is MDHEN, CDR2 SYDVKM. CDR3 in amino acids: CASSLGTPNTGELFF. Written as DNA, the CDR3 is TGTGCCAGCAGTTTAGGGACTCCTAACACCGGGGAGCTGTTTTTT.

The rearrangement uses TRBV12-5 and TRBJ1-5; D ambiguous. Germline assignment: CDR1 LGHNT and CDR2 FRNRAP. The V and J ends lost 6 bases and 1 base respectively, with 13 bases between them. There are 15 residues in the CDR3. The CDR3 nucleotides read TGTGCTAGTGGACTCTTAATGGGGAGCAATCAGCCCCAGCATTTT. Its translation: CASGLLMGSNQPQHF.